A selection of T cell receptor beta chains follows, all from one sample in a study of control samples from healthy donors and cancer patients. Sequencing used immunoSEQ multiplex PCR; TCRdb keeps in-frame clones, though not all of them. Of around 140,000 clones in the sample, 94% were seen once. Sequenced material: blood. These receptors were obtained from a middle-aged man in good health. Both conserved end residues are part of each CDR3. A D gene is named only where the DNA matches it firmly. Clone size, where shown, is once, few, many, or a class for clones that have expanded.

NA	TRBV5-1	NA	TRBJ1-6	TGCGCCAGCAGCTCGAACACGGCGGGGGTAGATTCACCCCTCCACTTT	CASSSNTAGVDSPLHF
TRBD1	TRBV27	NA	TRBJ2-7	TGTGCCAGCAGTTTATTTCGCGGACAGGGGGTACTCCTCGAGCAGTACTTC	CASSLFRGQGVLLEQYF
NA	TRBV4-1	NA	TRBJ1-2	TGCGCCAGCAGCCAAGGAGAGAATTATGGCTACACCTTC	CASSQGENYGYTF
TRBD1	TRBV6-5	NA	TRBJ2-2	TGTGCCAGCAGTTCCGCAGACAGGGGTCCAGGGGAGCTGTTTTTT	CASSSADRGPGELFF
NA	TRBV6-5	NA	TRBJ1-2	TGTGCCAGCAGCACTCCGGTGGACTATGGCTACACCTTC	CASSTPVDYGYTF
NA	TRBV19	once	TRBJ2-1	TGTGCCAGTAGTATTGCCGGTCCACGTCGGGACCAGCCCTACTACCCCTACAATGAGCAGTTCTTC	CASSIAGPRRDQPYYPYNEQFF
NA	TRBV5-1	NA	TRBJ2-3	TGCGCCAGCAGCTTGGCGGCCTCCGGGGCCACAGATACGCAGTATTTT	CASSLAASGATDTQYF
NA	TRBV20-1	NA	TRBJ2-7	TGCAGTGCTAGTCGGCAGGGGAGAACCTACGAGCAGTACTTC	CSASRQGRTYEQYF
TRBD1	TRBV12-3/TRBV12-4	once	TRBJ1-3	TGTGCCAGCAGCATGGGACAGGGAGACACCATATATTTT	CASSMGQGDTIYF
NA	TRBV7-2	NA	TRBJ2-1	TGTGCCAGCAGCTTAGGGACTGCCAGGTCCAATGAGCAGTTCTTC	CASSLGTARSNEQFF
NA	TRBV5-1	NA	TRBJ1-2	TGCGCCAGCAGCACGGGCCAAACAGGGATCGGCTACACCTTC	CASSTGQTGIGYTF
TRBD2	TRBV9	once	TRBJ2-5	TGTGCCAGCAGCGTATCGCGCGGGGGGGCTCCCCAAGAGACCCAGTACTTC	CASSVSRGGAPQETQYF
NA	TRBV27	NA	TRBJ2-3	TGTGCCAGCGACGATACGCAGTATTTT	CASDDTQYF
NA	TRBV25-1	NA	TRBJ2-3	TGTGCCAGCAGTCCGCGGGTCAAAGATACGCAGTATTTT	CASSPRVKDTQYF
TRBD2	TRBV5-6	NA	TRBJ2-2	TGTGCCAGCAGCCTCGCCTTGCTAGCGGGGAGCGCGGTGTTTTTT	CASSLALLAGSAVFF
NA	TRBV29-1	NA	TRBJ2-6	TGCAGCGTTGTAAGGGACTCTGGGGCCAACGTCCTGACTTTC	CSVVRDSGANVLTF
NA	TRBV12-3/TRBV12-4	NA	TRBJ1-1	TGTGCCAGCAGTTTAGCGAGGGCGGGTGAAGCTTTCTTT	CASSLARAGEAFF
TRBD1	TRBV2	NA	TRBJ1-1	TGTGCCAGCAGTAACAGGGGGAAGAGTTCGAACACTGAAGCTTTCTTT	CASSNRGKSSNTEAFF
NA	TRBV28	NA	TRBJ1-4	TGTGCCAGCAGCCCTCGAGGTAATGAAAAACTGTTTTTT	CASSPRGNEKLFF
NA	TRBV2	NA	TRBJ2-6	TGTGCCAGCAGGGTCTCTGGGGCCAACGTCCTGACTTTC	CASRVSGANVLTF
NA	TRBV5-4	NA	TRBJ1-3	TGTGCCAGCAGCTTGGAGGTCTCTGGAAACACCATATATTTT	CASSLEVSGNTIYF
NA	TRBV18	NA	TRBJ2-1	TGTGCCAGCTCACCACGGGCAGGGGACATCAATGAGCAGTTCTTC	CASSPRAGDINEQFF
NA	TRBV25-1	NA	TRBJ1-5	TGTGCCAGCAGTGGTATACAGGGCCAGCCCCAGCATTTT	CASSGIQGQPQHF
NA	TRBV11-1	once	TRBJ2-7	TGTGCCAGCAGCCCCACACCGTCGGGGGCTTACGAGCAGTACTTC	CASSPTPSGAYEQYF
NA	TRBV30	NA	TRBJ1-5	TGTGCCTGGAGCGACAGGAGTAATCAGCCCCAGCATTTT	CAWSDRSNQPQHF
NA	TRBV14	NA	TRBJ2-7	TGTGCCAGCAGCCAATTCGGGGGCAGGGGAGGCTACGAGCAGTACTTC	CASSQFGGRGGYEQYF
NA	TRBV5-1	NA	TRBJ1-4	TGCGCCAGCAGCTTATCAATCAGGGCGGAAAAACTGTTTTTT	CASSLSIRAEKLFF
TRBD1	TRBV27	NA	TRBJ2-3	TGTGCCAGCAACCCGGGACAGGGGTTCGGGCAGTATTTT	CASNPGQGFGQYF
TRBD1	TRBV4-1	NA	TRBJ1-1	TGCGCCAGCAGCCACTCCGGGACAGCTTTGAACACTGAAGCTTTCTTT	CASSHSGTALNTEAFF
TRBD1	TRBV6-4	NA	TRBJ2-4	TGTGCCAGCAGTCCAGGGGGGACAGGGACCAAAAACATTCAGTACTTC	CASSPGGTGTKNIQYF
NA	TRBV19	NA	TRBJ2-2	TGTGCCAGCCTAACTCCTACCGGGGAGCTGTTTTTT	CASLTPTGELFF
TRBD1	TRBV11-2	once	TRBJ1-3	TGTGCCAGCAGCATCCGGGACAGGGGTAGGGCGAACACCATATATTTT	CASSIRDRGRANTIYF
NA	TRBV3-1/TRBV3-2	NA	TRBJ2-5	TGTGCCAGCAGCCAAGTAGGGGTTCCATTGACCCAGTACTTC	CASSQVGVPLTQYF
NA	TRBV9	NA	TRBJ1-1	TGTGCCAGCAGCTCGCCGACTGGGCAAGCTTTCTTT	CASSSPTGQAFF
TRBD2	TRBV30	NA	TRBJ2-7	TGTGCCTGGAGAGGGACTAGCGGCTACGAGCAGTACTTC	CAWRGTSGYEQYF
NA	TRBV11-2	NA	TRBJ2-7	TGTGCCAGCAGCCAGTCACAGGGTAGGACCTACGAGCAGTACTTC	CASSQSQGRTYEQYF
NA	TRBV12-3/TRBV12-4	NA	TRBJ2-7	TGTGCCAGCAGTTTAGGGGTTCAGCAGTACTTC	CASSLGVQQYF
TRBD1	TRBV9	NA	TRBJ1-2	TGTGCCAGCAGCCCCCTGGAGGGGGCCTATGGCTACACCTTC	CASSPLEGAYGYTF
TRBD1	TRBV9	NA	TRBJ1-5	TGTGCCAGCAGTGGATCCGGGACAGGCCTCAATCAGCCCCAGCATTTT	CASSGSGTGLNQPQHF